The 15 T cell receptor beta chains listed next were all sequenced from one sample in a study of lymphopenia after photon versus proton radiotherapy. Sequenced by immunoSEQ multiplex PCR; TCRdb stores in-frame clones only, minus some. Here the sample spans about 70,000 clones, approximately 90% being singletons. The sample was peripheral blood, taken from a patient treated with photon-based radiotherapy. The source of these receptors is a woman between 40 and 55 years old with cholangiocarcinoma.

The chain recombines TRBV7-9 with TRBJ2-5, with a possible D match to TRBD1 (6 bases). The germline V and J ends were trimmed by 0 bases and 5 bases, with 7 bases remaining between them. The V gene's germline CDR1 is SEHNR and CDR2 FQNEAQ (reference sequence). The CDR3 runs 13 residues. In DNA, the CDR3 is TGTGCCAGCAGCTTAGCTCAGGGGGAGACCCAGTACTTC. It yields the protein CASSLAQGETQYF.

This chain joins TRBV20-1 and TRBJ2-5; D perhaps matches TRBD2 (5 bases). The V gene lost 5 bases and the J gene lost 9 bases, with 13 bases spanning the gap. Germline CDR1 is DFQATT and CDR2 is SNEGSKA (reference sequence). The CDR3 consists of 11 residues. CDR3 protein: CSASVPGSQYF. In DNA form, the CDR3 reads TGCAGTGCTTCGGTCCCGGGGTCCCAGTACTTC.

This clone was picked up a small number of times. The chain carries TRBV6-4 and TRBJ2-3, with 9 bases identical to TRBD2. The CDR3 consists of 15 residues. Trimming took 6 bases from V and 6 from J; bases not matched to a gene: 10. Germline V CDR1 and CDR2: MRHNA, SNTAGT. This chain's CDR3 is CASSKSAGGGDTQYF. The CDR3, as DNA: TGTGCCAGCAGCAAATCAGCGGGGGGCGGGGATACGCAGTATTTT.

V gene TRBV28 combines with J gene TRBJ1-1; no clear D. The CDR3 covers 10 residues. Trimming took off 4 bases at V and 4 bases at J, with 1 base between the two ends. CDR1 and CDR2 from the germline V gene are MDHEN and SYDVKM. The CDR3 loop reads CASSSTEAFF. The CDR3 bases are TGTGCCAGCAGTTCCACTGAAGCTTTCTTT.

This clone came up once. The rearrangement joins TRBV5-1 to TRBJ1-2; TRBD1 aligns across 12 bases. This CDR3 is 15 amino acids long. Trimming took 3 bases from V and 7 from J; bases not matched to a gene: 7. Germline V gene data show CDR1 as SGHRS and CDR2 as YFSETQ. The DNA for the CDR3 is TGCGCCAGCAGCTCCCCGGGACAGGGGGCGGGTGGCTACACCTTC. This encodes CASSSPGQGAGGYTF.

This chain joins TRBV18 and TRBJ1-1; 10 bases fit TRBD1. The CDR3 consists of 15 residues. V lost 7 bases, J lost 1 base, and 6 bases stayed unmatched. The V gene's germline CDR1 is KGHSH and CDR2 LQKENI. The CDR3 is CASLRTGGANTEAFF. The CDR3 nucleotides read TGTGCCAGCTTGCGGACAGGGGGGGCGAACACTGAAGCTTTCTTT.

The chain links TRBV9 to TRBJ2-7, with TRBD1 identical over 7 bases. Germline loops: CDR1 SGDLS, CDR2 YYNGEE. Losses at the gene ends were 5 bases for V and 0 bases for J; bases not matched to a gene: 8. The CDR3 sequence is 15 residues long. CDR3 region: CASSAGQDFSYEQYF. In DNA, the CDR3 is TGTGCCAGCAGTGCCGGACAGGACTTCTCCTACGAGCAGTACTTC.

V is TRBV19 and J is TRBJ1-5, with a weak D call TRBD1 (6 bases). The germline V and J ends were trimmed by 6 bases and 2 bases, with 17 bases remaining between them. The CDR3 loop spans 16 amino acids. Germline assignment: CDR1 LNHDA and CDR2 SQIVND (reference sequence). CDR3: CASRPLLGAGNQPQHF. CDR3 DNA: TGTGCCAGTAGACCCCTCCTGGGGGCTGGCAATCAGCCCCAGCATTTT.

This chain connects TRBV30 to TRBJ2-1; D uncertain. The CDR3 loop spans 14 amino acids. Germline CDR1 GTSNPN, CDR2 SVGIG (reference sequence). Trimming left V 0 bases short and J 7 bases short, with 13 bases between. CDR3 coding DNA: TGTGCCTGGAGTGTCAGTTTCGGGTCAAATGAGCAGTTCTTC. Its translation: CAWSVSFGSNEQFF. The variable domain in full, completed from reference TRBV30 and TRBJ2-1, reads SQTIHQWPATLVQPVGSPLSLECTVEGTSNPNLYWYRQAAGRGLQLLFYSVGIGQISSEVPQNLSASRPQDRQFILSSKKLLLSDSGFYLCAWSVSFGSNEQFFGPGTRLTVL.

The chain uses TRBV11-3 and TRBJ1-2; possibly TRBD1 for D (6 bases). Germline V lookup: CDR1 SGHNT, CDR2 YENEEA. The length of the CDR3 is 15 residues. Between the trimmed V and J ends, which lost 5 bases and 1 base, there was a span of 14 bases. The CDR3 sequence: CASSPRGLDNYGYTF. The CDR3 nucleotides read TGTGCCAGCAGCCCCCGGGGGCTAGATAACTATGGCTACACCTTC.

The chain combines TRBV11-2 with TRBJ2-1; TRBD2 matches 11 bases. The CDR3 is 14 amino acids. Germline lookup yields CDR1 SGHAT and CDR2 FQNNGV. V gave up 3 bases and J gave up 7 bases; unmatched junction bases: 2. The CDR3 DNA sequence: TGTGCCAGCAGCTTGACTAGCGGGGATAATGAGCAGTTCTTC. Protein: CASSLTSGDNEQFF.

The V and J genes are TRBV25-1 and TRBJ2-5; possibly TRBD2 for D (7 bases). CDR3 length: 15 amino acids. Germline V gene sequence: CDR1 MGHDK, CDR2 SYGVNS. V lost 1 base to trimming and J lost 4 bases, with 13 bases between them. CDR3 bases: TGTGCCAGCAGTGAATCCGGGGGGCGCCGAGAGACCCAGTACTTC. As protein: CASSESGGRRETQYF.

A single count supports this clone. This rearrangement joins TRBV27 to TRBJ1-1; D call uncertain. V was pared by 2 bases and J by 1 base, with 8 bases between. The CDR3 covers 14 residues. The germline gives CDR1 MNHEY, CDR2 SMNVEV (reference sequence). CDR3 in DNA: TGTGCCAGCAGTTTACAAGACAAGAACACTGAAGCTTTCTTT. Translation gives CASSLQDKNTEAFF.

The rearrangement uses TRBV5-1 and TRBJ1-1; unclear D gene. The CDR3 is 13 residues long. Deletions cut 0 bases from V and 5 bases from J, with 8 bases between. CDR1 is SGHRS, CDR2 YFSETQ, per germline. The chain's CDR3 is CASSLGGGTEAFF. In DNA, the CDR3 is TGCGCCAGCAGCTTGGGGGGTGGAACTGAAGCTTTCTTT.

This chain uses TRBV7-3 with TRBJ1-6, with D possibly matching TRBD1 (5 bases). The CDR3 totals 15 residues. Germline CDR1 is SGHTA and CDR2 is FQGTGA. Between the trimmed V and J ends, which lost 2 bases and 7 bases, there was a span of 12 bases. The CDR3 loop reads CASSLGQGNNSPLHF. The CDR3 nucleotides are TGTGCCAGCAGCTTAGGGCAGGGAAACAATTCACCCCTCCACTTT.